This T cell receptor (beta chain) was sequenced during a study of identical twins' blood T cells. Whole-study findings and limits: Shared CDR3 clonotype counts between two donors mainly tracked the product of their cloneset sizes, twins included.

CDR3 size: 14 residues. CDR1 is SGHRS and CDR2 is YFSETQ in the germline V gene. MiXCR, applied by TCRdb to the 5' RACE reads, yields one record per CDR3 protein. The table lists 300,000 to 450,000 distinct CDR3 sequences, roughly 27% of them singletons. With respect to this clonotype: Antigen specificity is unknown. The junction and the germline gene differ at one end; a read error may be behind it.

Source material: PBMCs. V usage is TRBV5-1 and J usage is TRBJ1-1, with D tentatively TRBD1 (5 bases). The receptor was isolated from a woman between 18 and 55 years old in good health. CDR3 residues: CAGSLGTSSTEAFF. CDR3 in DNA: TGCGCCGGCAGCTTGGGGACTTCCTCCACTGAAGCTTTCTTT. Full variable domain (rest looked up from reference TRBV5-1 and TRBJ1-1): KAGVTQTPRYLIKTRGQQVTLSCSPISGHRSVSWYQQTPGQGLQFLFEYFSETQRNKGNFPGRFSGRQFSNSRSEMNVSTLELGDSALYLCAGSLGTSSTEAFFGQGTRLTVV.